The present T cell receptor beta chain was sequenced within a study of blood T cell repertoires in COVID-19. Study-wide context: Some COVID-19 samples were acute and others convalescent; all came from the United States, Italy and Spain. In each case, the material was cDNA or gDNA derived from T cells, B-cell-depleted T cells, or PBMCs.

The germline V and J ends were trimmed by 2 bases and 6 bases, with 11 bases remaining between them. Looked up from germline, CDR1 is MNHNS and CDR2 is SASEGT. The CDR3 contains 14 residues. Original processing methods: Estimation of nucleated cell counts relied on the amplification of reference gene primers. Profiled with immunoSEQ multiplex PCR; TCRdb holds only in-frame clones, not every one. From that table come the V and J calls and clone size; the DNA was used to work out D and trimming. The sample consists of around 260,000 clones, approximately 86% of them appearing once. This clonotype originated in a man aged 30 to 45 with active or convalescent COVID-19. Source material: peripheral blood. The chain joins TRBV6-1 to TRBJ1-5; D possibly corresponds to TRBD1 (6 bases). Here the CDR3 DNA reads TGTGCCAGCAGTGAATTTCAGGGGATTCAGCCCCAGCATTTT. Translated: CASSEFQGIQPQHF.